This TCR beta chain was captured by sequencing in a study of blood T cell repertoires in COVID-19. CDR1 and CDR2 from the germline V gene are SGHVS and FNYEAQ. The CDR3 runs 15 residues. Trimming cost V 5 bases and J 2 bases; bases outside gene matches: 3. This clone was seen a handful of times. In the source study's methods: Researchers report that nucleated cell counts were estimated from reference gene primer amplification. TCRdb keeps only in-frame clones here, not all; method: immunoSEQ multiplex PCR. V, J and clone size derive from that table, while D and trimming were established from the DNA sequence. The data contain some 240,000 clones, around 81% of them singletons.

The chain employs TRBV7-6 and TRBJ2-6; 7 bases match TRBD1. Sequencing input: peripheral blood. The TCR originated in a woman aged 70 to 79 with acute or convalescent COVID-19. CDR3 amino acids: CASSLGQPGANVLTF. The CDR3 DNA sequence: TGTGCCAGCAGCCTGGGACAGCCTGGGGCCAACGTCCTGACTTTC.